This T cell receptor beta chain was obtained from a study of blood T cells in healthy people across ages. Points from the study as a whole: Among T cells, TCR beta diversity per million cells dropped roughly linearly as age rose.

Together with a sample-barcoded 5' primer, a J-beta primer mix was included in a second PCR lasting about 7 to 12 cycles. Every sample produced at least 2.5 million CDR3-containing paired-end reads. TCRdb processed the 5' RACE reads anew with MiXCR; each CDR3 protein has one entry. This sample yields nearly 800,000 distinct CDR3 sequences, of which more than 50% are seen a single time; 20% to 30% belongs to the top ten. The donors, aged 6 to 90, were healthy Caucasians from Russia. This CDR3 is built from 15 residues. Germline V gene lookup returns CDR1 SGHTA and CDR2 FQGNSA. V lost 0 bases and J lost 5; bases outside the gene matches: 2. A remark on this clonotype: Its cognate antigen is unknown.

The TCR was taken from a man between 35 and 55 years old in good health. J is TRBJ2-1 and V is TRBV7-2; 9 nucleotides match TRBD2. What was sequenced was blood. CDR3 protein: CASSLASGSHNEQFF. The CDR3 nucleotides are TGTGCCAGCAGCTTAGCTAGCGGGAGTCACAATGAGCAGTTCTTC.